This T cell receptor (beta chain) was retrieved from a study of T-cell reconstitution after alpha-beta-depleted transplantation in children (dated by TCRdb to the mid-2010s). Broadly, across the study: Using TCR repertoire profiling, the study quantitatively followed how T-cell immune reconstitution unfolded in children after TCRalphabeta/CD19-depleted allogeneic hematopoietic cell transplantation. Study-wide findings and limitations: In some patients, high TCRbeta diversity at day 60 was attributed to recipient T cells and intrathymic progenitors that had survived conditioning. The apparently early alphabetaT-cell count recovery about two months after transplant was reportedly dependent on only several hundred rapidly expanded clones derived from non-depleted graft cells. Over the following months the frequencies of hyperexpanded clones went down, and after one year T-cell counts and TCRbeta diversity were mostly credited to newly produced T cells.

Measured from the cysteine to the phenylalanine, the CDR3 is 10 residues long. Only the CDR3 region is kept as DNA, spanning 30 bases read in frame from base 1. From the germline V gene (reference sequence), CDR1 is DFQATT and CDR2 is SNEGSKA. V loses 8 bases, J loses 5 bases, and the germline ends lie 9 bases apart. Library preparation employed PCR. For sequencing, an Illumina HiSeq 2500 was employed. Molecular barcoding was employed in the preparation of TCR libraries, with unique molecular identifiers being used to normalize TCRbeta repertoire quantification. The public sequencing data were trimmed at Q25 with fastp and processed into clonotypes with MiXCR by TCRdb, which kept only in-frame beta chains. CDR3 protein sequences are deduplicated, and each keeps its most common genes and DNA. For this sample the table gives 780,000 or so distinct CDR3 sequences, of which under 20% were detected only once. Approximately 4.5% of the sample belongs to the ten largest clones.

This clonotype was picked up many times. Its antigen is unknown. Base-call qualities are not available, and no considerably larger clone is one nucleotide away. The treatment or condition label, read with the paper, signifies: allogeneic hematopoietic cell transplantation with graft depleted of TCRalphabeta T cells and CD19 B cells. The children who served as transplant recipients had been given grafts of TCRalphabeta/CD19-depleted allogeneic hematopoietic cells. Material: PBMCs, mostly from graft donor cells, obtained 360 days after TCRalphabeta/CD19-depleted stem cell transplant. The chain is assembled from TRBV20-1 and TRBJ2-5, with the D gene too uncertain to name. The origin of this receptor is a male patient aged 10 to 17 who had a stem cell transplant for acute lymphoblastic leukemia, so the T cells may come from the graft donor. The DNA sequence follows: TGCAGTCCCCTGGGGGAGACCCAGTACTTC. It is translated as CSPLGETQYF.